A selection of T cell receptor beta chains follows, all from one sample in a study of blood T cell repertoires in COVID-19. Some clones are missing from TCRdb's copy, which holds only in-frame ones; the method was immunoSEQ multiplex PCR. The repertoire holds over 80,000 clones, with approximately 86% as singletons. Sequenced material: peripheral blood. The receptors were sampled from a man over 45 with acute or convalescent COVID-19. CDR3s include the opening cysteine and the closing phenylalanine or tryptophan. Each record gives: clone size, CDR3 length, D gene, V gene, J gene, CDR3 protein, CDR3 DNA. A D gene is named only where the DNA matches it firmly. Rows give clone size only sometimes, using once, few, many, or a class for an expanded clone.

clone size: NA; CDR3 length: 14; D gene: NA; V gene: TRBV7-9; J gene: TRBJ2-5; CDR3 protein: CASSDDRLQETQYF; CDR3 DNA: TGTGCCAGCAGCGATGACAGGTTGCAAGAGACCCAGTACTTC
clone size: NA; CDR3 length: 16; D gene: NA; V gene: TRBV5-1; J gene: TRBJ2-3; CDR3 protein: CASSFQGQSSTDTQYF; CDR3 DNA: TGCGCCAGCAGCTTCCAGGGCCAATCTAGCACAGATACGCAGTATTTT
clone size: NA; CDR3 length: 14; D gene: NA; V gene: TRBV24-1; J gene: TRBJ1-2; CDR3 protein: CATSSHDANYGYTF; CDR3 DNA: TGTGCCACCAGTTCACACGATGCTAACTATGGCTACACCTTC
clone size: few; CDR3 length: 16; D gene: TRBD2; V gene: TRBV11-2; J gene: TRBJ2-1; CDR3 protein: CASSRTGTSGTGEQFF; CDR3 DNA: TGTGCCAGCAGCCGAACTGGGACTAGCGGGACAGGTGAGCAGTTCTTC
clone size: NA; CDR3 length: 14; D gene: NA; V gene: TRBV23-1; J gene: TRBJ1-5; CDR3 protein: CASSLAGDYQPQHF; CDR3 DNA: TGCGCCAGCAGCCTGGCGGGGGATTATCAGCCCCAGCATTTT
clone size: few; CDR3 length: 11; D gene: NA; V gene: TRBV6-6; J gene: TRBJ2-7; CDR3 protein: CASMAGGALEF; CDR3 DNA: TGTGCCAGCATGGCCGGAGGGGCCTTGGAGTTC
clone size: NA; CDR3 length: 13; D gene: NA; V gene: TRBV27; J gene: TRBJ2-7; CDR3 protein: CASILGGSYEQYF; CDR3 DNA: TGTGCCAGCATCTTGGGGGGATCTTACGAGCAGTACTTC
clone size: once; CDR3 length: 16; D gene: TRBD2; V gene: TRBV7-3; J gene: TRBJ2-3; CDR3 protein: CASSFLAGGRTDTQYF; CDR3 DNA: TGTGCCAGCAGCTTCTTAGCGGGAGGGCGTACAGATACGCAGTATTTT
clone size: NA; CDR3 length: 19; D gene: TRBD2; V gene: TRBV19; J gene: TRBJ2-5; CDR3 protein: CASSFSYTPATSGEETQYF; CDR3 DNA: TGTGCCAGTAGTTTCTCCTATACCCCCGCGACTAGCGGTGAGGAGACCCAGTACTTC
clone size: NA; CDR3 length: 14; D gene: TRBD1; V gene: TRBV2; J gene: TRBJ1-4; CDR3 protein: CASSTGTGAEKLFF; CDR3 DNA: TGTGCCAGCAGTACCGGGACAGGGGCCGAAAAACTGTTTTTT
clone size: once; CDR3 length: 13; D gene: TRBD2; V gene: TRBV30; J gene: TRBJ2-1; CDR3 protein: CASSGSSYNEQFF; CDR3 DNA: TGTGCTTCAAGCGGGAGCTCCTACAATGAGCAGTTCTTC
clone size: NA; CDR3 length: 15; D gene: NA; V gene: TRBV28; J gene: TRBJ1-6; CDR3 protein: CASSFGGSDGSPLHF; CDR3 DNA: TGTGCCAGCAGTTTTGGGGGCAGCGACGGTTCACCCCTCCACTTT
clone size: NA; CDR3 length: 15; D gene: TRBD1; V gene: TRBV7-2; J gene: TRBJ1-2; CDR3 protein: CASSLGQGRTYGYTF; CDR3 DNA: TGTGCCAGCAGCCTTGGACAGGGCAGGACTTATGGCTACACCTTC
clone size: NA; CDR3 length: 16; D gene: TRBD2; V gene: TRBV10-3; J gene: TRBJ2-1; CDR3 protein: CAISEASSGRGNEQFF; CDR3 DNA: TGTGCCATCAGTGAGGCCTCTAGCGGGAGGGGTAATGAGCAGTTCTTC
clone size: NA; CDR3 length: 13; D gene: NA; V gene: TRBV10-2; J gene: TRBJ2-2; CDR3 protein: CASGWGGLGELFF; CDR3 DNA: TGCGCCAGCGGTTGGGGGGGGCTAGGGGAGCTGTTTTTT
clone size: NA; CDR3 length: 14; D gene: TRBD2; V gene: TRBV30; J gene: TRBJ2-7; CDR3 protein: CAWKGGGRAGEQYF; CDR3 DNA: TGTGCCTGGAAAGGGGGCGGGAGGGCCGGAGAGCAGTACTTC
clone size: NA; CDR3 length: 15; D gene: NA; V gene: TRBV10-2; J gene: TRBJ1-2; CDR3 protein: CASSESSKQAGGYTF; CDR3 DNA: TGCGCCAGCAGTGAGTCCTCTAAACAGGCGGGAGGCTACACCTTC
clone size: NA; CDR3 length: 15; D gene: TRBD2; V gene: TRBV6-5; J gene: TRBJ2-7; CDR3 protein: CASSYSGRVSYEQYF; CDR3 DNA: TGTGCCAGCAGCTATAGCGGGAGGGTCTCCTACGAGCAGTACTTC
clone size: NA; CDR3 length: 16; D gene: NA; V gene: TRBV21-1; J gene: TRBJ2-2; CDR3 protein: CASSGLAGEIFGELFF; CDR3 DNA: TGTGCCAGCAGCGGACTAGCGGGAGAAATTTTCGGGGAGCTGTTTTTT
clone size: few; CDR3 length: 15; D gene: NA; V gene: TRBV19; J gene: TRBJ1-5; CDR3 protein: CASSSVGDSNQPQHF; CDR3 DNA: TGTGCCAGTAGTTCGGTAGGGGATAGCAATCAGCCCCAGCATTTT
clone size: once; CDR3 length: 15; D gene: NA; V gene: TRBV4-1; J gene: TRBJ1-4; CDR3 protein: CASSQDLRLREKLFF; CDR3 DNA: TGCGCCAGCAGCCAAGATCTGAGGTTGCGAGAAAAACTGTTTTTT
clone size: NA; CDR3 length: 12; D gene: NA; V gene: TRBV2; J gene: TRBJ1-1; CDR3 protein: CASMTGISEAFF; CDR3 DNA: TGTGCCAGCATGACAGGAATAAGTGAAGCTTTCTTT
clone size: NA; CDR3 length: 15; D gene: NA; V gene: TRBV12-5; J gene: TRBJ2-2; CDR3 protein: CASGFGILTTGELFF; CDR3 DNA: TGTGCTAGTGGTTTTGGTATCTTAACTACCGGGGAGCTGTTTTTT
clone size: few; CDR3 length: 14; D gene: NA; V gene: TRBV5-1; J gene: TRBJ1-6; CDR3 protein: CASSWDIDNSPLHF; CDR3 DNA: TGCGCCAGCAGCTGGGACATAGATAATTCACCCCTCCACTTT
clone size: NA; CDR3 length: 13; D gene: NA; V gene: TRBV9; J gene: TRBJ1-1; CDR3 protein: CASSGLGGVRAFF; CDR3 DNA: TGTGCCAGCAGCGGGCTCGGGGGGGTCCGAGCTTTCTTT
clone size: NA; CDR3 length: 16; D gene: NA; V gene: TRBV6-6; J gene: TRBJ1-6; CDR3 protein: CASSPLKGWGEFTLHF; CDR3 DNA: TGTGCCAGCAGTCCCTTGAAGGGGTGGGGGGAATTCACCCTCCACTTT
clone size: NA; CDR3 length: 14; D gene: TRBD2; V gene: TRBV5-4; J gene: TRBJ2-1; CDR3 protein: CASSFSGSYNEQFF; CDR3 DNA: TGTGCCAGCAGCTTTAGCGGGAGCTACAATGAGCAGTTCTTC
clone size: NA; CDR3 length: 16; D gene: TRBD2; V gene: TRBV9; J gene: TRBJ2-5; CDR3 protein: CASSATSGRSQETQYF; CDR3 DNA: TGTGCCAGCAGCGCGACTAGCGGGAGGTCCCAAGAGACCCAGTACTTC
clone size: NA; CDR3 length: 13; D gene: TRBD1; V gene: TRBV15; J gene: TRBJ1-2; CDR3 protein: CATAPDRGYGYTF; CDR3 DNA: TGTGCCACTGCTCCGGACAGGGGCTATGGCTACACCTTC
clone size: NA; CDR3 length: 14; D gene: TRBD2; V gene: TRBV27; J gene: TRBJ2-7; CDR3 protein: CASTLADLRYEQYF; CDR3 DNA: TGTGCCAGCACCCTAGCGGACCTTCGGTACGAGCAGTACTTC
clone size: once; CDR3 length: 14; D gene: NA; V gene: TRBV11-2; J gene: TRBJ1-2; CDR3 protein: CASSSGQGNYGYTF; CDR3 DNA: TGTGCCAGCAGTTCAGGGCAGGGAAACTATGGCTACACCTTC
clone size: NA; CDR3 length: 14; D gene: TRBD2; V gene: TRBV5-1; J gene: TRBJ2-3; CDR3 protein: CASRLAGNTDTQYF; CDR3 DNA: TGCGCCAGCAGACTAGCGGGAAACACAGATACGCAGTATTTT
clone size: NA; CDR3 length: 15; D gene: TRBD2; V gene: TRBV19; J gene: TRBJ2-7; CDR3 protein: CASSKGLEMTYEQYF; CDR3 DNA: TGTGCCAGTAGTAAGGGACTAGAGATGACCTACGAGCAGTACTTC
clone size: NA; CDR3 length: 11; D gene: NA; V gene: TRBV29-1; J gene: TRBJ1-1; CDR3 protein: CSGTGGPEAFF; CDR3 DNA: TGCAGCGGTACGGGGGGCCCTGAAGCTTTCTTT
clone size: NA; CDR3 length: 14; D gene: TRBD2; V gene: TRBV6-5; J gene: TRBJ2-3; CDR3 protein: CASRTSGTGDTQYF; CDR3 DNA: TGTGCCAGCAGGACTAGCGGGACCGGAGATACGCAGTATTTT
clone size: NA; CDR3 length: 15; D gene: TRBD1; V gene: TRBV7-3; J gene: TRBJ2-7; CDR3 protein: CASSLDGTGGYEQYF; CDR3 DNA: TGTGCCAGCAGCCTCGACGGGACAGGGGGTTACGAGCAGTACTTC
clone size: NA; CDR3 length: 13; D gene: TRBD1; V gene: TRBV12-3/TRBV12-4; J gene: TRBJ1-1; CDR3 protein: CASSPQYRGEAFF; CDR3 DNA: TGTGCCAGCAGTCCACAATACAGGGGTGAAGCTTTCTTT
clone size: NA; CDR3 length: 14; D gene: NA; V gene: TRBV4-2; J gene: TRBJ2-5; CDR3 protein: CASSLGGRQETQYF; CDR3 DNA: TGTGCCAGCAGCTTAGGGGGTCGCCAAGAGACCCAGTACTTC
clone size: NA; CDR3 length: 16; D gene: NA; V gene: TRBV4-1; J gene: TRBJ2-3; CDR3 protein: CASSQDRQGGTDTQYF; CDR3 DNA: TGCGCCAGCAGCCAAGATCGGCAGGGTGGCACAGATACGCAGTATTTT
clone size: NA; CDR3 length: 16; D gene: TRBD1; V gene: TRBV24-1; J gene: TRBJ1-5; CDR3 protein: CATSDTGAVGNQPQHF; CDR3 DNA: TGTGCCACCAGCGATACAGGGGCGGTTGGCAATCAGCCCCAGCATTTT
clone size: NA; CDR3 length: 13; D gene: TRBD1; V gene: TRBV5-4; J gene: TRBJ2-5; CDR3 protein: CASSPGQGETQYF; CDR3 DNA: TGTGCCAGCAGTCCAGGACAGGGAGAGACCCAGTACTTC
clone size: NA; CDR3 length: 11; D gene: NA; V gene: TRBV5-4; J gene: TRBJ2-1; CDR3 protein: CASSQFNEQFF; CDR3 DNA: TGTGCCAGCAGCCAGTTCAATGAGCAGTTCTTC
clone size: NA; CDR3 length: 16; D gene: NA; V gene: TRBV15; J gene: TRBJ1-6; CDR3 protein: CATSRPPQGINSPLHF; CDR3 DNA: TGTGCCACCAGCAGACCTCCTCAGGGGATCAATTCACCCCTCCACTTT
clone size: few; CDR3 length: 15; D gene: TRBD1; V gene: TRBV30; J gene: TRBJ1-2; CDR3 protein: CAWSGRGTGGYGYTF; CDR3 DNA: TGTGCCTGGAGTGGGCGAGGGACAGGGGGCTATGGCTACACCTTC
clone size: few; CDR3 length: 16; D gene: TRBD1; V gene: TRBV19; J gene: TRBJ1-3; CDR3 protein: CASSRDTGGTRNTIYF; CDR3 DNA: TGTGCCAGTAGTCGGGACACAGGGGGCACGAGAAACACCATATATTTT
clone size: NA; CDR3 length: 14; D gene: TRBD2; V gene: TRBV3-1/TRBV3-2; J gene: TRBJ2-1; CDR3 protein: CASGPGGSYNEQFF; CDR3 DNA: TGTGCCAGCGGGCCGGGAGGCTCCTACAATGAGCAGTTCTTC
clone size: NA; CDR3 length: 13; D gene: NA; V gene: TRBV24-1; J gene: TRBJ1-6; CDR3 protein: CATSERDNSPLHF; CDR3 DNA: TGTGCCACCAGTGAACGGGATAATTCACCCCTCCACTTT
clone size: NA; CDR3 length: 17; D gene: NA; V gene: TRBV6-1; J gene: TRBJ2-3; CDR3 protein: CASSERGWGPGADTQYF; CDR3 DNA: TGTGCCAGCAGTGAAAGGGGGTGGGGCCCCGGGGCAGATACGCAGTATTTT
clone size: once; CDR3 length: 14; D gene: NA; V gene: TRBV27; J gene: TRBJ1-1; CDR3 protein: CASSSGTRYTEAFF; CDR3 DNA: TGTGCCAGCAGCTCCGGGACACGCTACACTGAAGCTTTCTTT
clone size: NA; CDR3 length: 17; D gene: NA; V gene: TRBV21-1; J gene: TRBJ1-1; CDR3 protein: CASSKRRDVYSNTEAFF; CDR3 DNA: TGTGCCAGCAGCAAAAGGAGGGACGTATACTCGAACACTGAAGCTTTCTTT
clone size: few; CDR3 length: 15; D gene: NA; V gene: TRBV19; J gene: TRBJ2-7; CDR3 protein: CASSIGGKGAYEQYF; CDR3 DNA: TGTGCCAGTAGTATTGGTGGAAAGGGGGCCTACGAGCAGTACTTC
clone size: NA; CDR3 length: 13; D gene: NA; V gene: TRBV6-5; J gene: TRBJ1-1; CDR3 protein: CASSYSEGLKAFF; CDR3 DNA: TGTGCCAGCAGTTACTCGGAGGGTTTAAAAGCTTTCTTT
clone size: NA; CDR3 length: 14; D gene: TRBD1; V gene: TRBV5-4; J gene: TRBJ1-1; CDR3 protein: CASIRTGRDTEAFF; CDR3 DNA: TGTGCCAGCATAAGGACAGGGAGGGACACTGAAGCTTTCTTT
clone size: NA; CDR3 length: 16; D gene: NA; V gene: TRBV14; J gene: TRBJ2-7; CDR3 protein: CASSQDRGLGTYEQYF; CDR3 DNA: TGTGCCAGCAGCCAAGATAGGGGCTTGGGGACTTACGAGCAGTACTTC
clone size: NA; CDR3 length: 15; D gene: NA; V gene: TRBV2; J gene: TRBJ1-2; CDR3 protein: CASSSQLKANYGYTF; CDR3 DNA: TGTGCCAGCAGTTCGCAACTCAAAGCTAACTATGGCTACACCTTC
clone size: NA; CDR3 length: 14; D gene: NA; V gene: TRBV12-2; J gene: TRBJ2-7; CDR3 protein: CASRRFSGRREQYF; CDR3 DNA: TGTGCAAGTCGCCGTTTTAGCGGGAGACGCGAGCAGTACTTC
clone size: NA; CDR3 length: 14; D gene: TRBD2; V gene: TRBV11-3; J gene: TRBJ2-7; CDR3 protein: CASSLASGMDEQYF; CDR3 DNA: TGTGCCAGCAGCTTAGCTAGCGGGATGGACGAGCAGTACTTC
clone size: NA; CDR3 length: 12; D gene: TRBD1; V gene: TRBV11-3; J gene: TRBJ1-1; CDR3 protein: CAGADRGTEAFF; CDR3 DNA: TGTGCCGGGGCGGACAGGGGTACTGAAGCTTTCTTT